This T cell receptor (beta chain) originates from a study of T cells in Graves' hyperthyroidism and ophthalmopathy. Worth noting for this clonotype: Its antigen is unknown.

Study-level findings and limits: Clonotypes that were expanded in thyroid above 0.001 mostly appeared in blood too.

Inclusion characteristics of ophthalmopathy patients comprised a Clinical Activity Score of at least 3, a NOSPECS grade of at least 4, and duration under 3 months. Reasons for excluding patients were uncontrolled infection, other autoimmune disease, pregnancy or lactation. Using 10 ml of fresh peripheral blood, PBMCs were prepared. TCR beta CDR3 regions were amplified from RNA. A set of HTBI primers served as the primers for a first-round RT-PCR of the TCR CDR3. MiXCR, applied by TCRdb to the multiplex PCR reads, yields one record per CDR3 protein. The sample shows some 530,000 distinct CDR3 sequences, approximately 22% of them seen only once. Sequencing was carried out using blood. The TCR was taken from a woman aged 70 to 79 with Graves' ophthalmopathy.

For the CDR3, the DNA is TGTGCCAGCAGTTACTCCTCCGGGGGAGGTTGGAACGAGCAGTACTTC. Its translation: CASSYSSGGGWNEQYF. This chain joins TRBV6-2 or TRBV6-3 and TRBJ2-7; tentatively, D is TRBD2 (6 bases). In germline, CDR1 is MNHEY, CDR2 SVGEGT. Deletions cut 0 bases from V and 5 bases from J, with 17 bases between. There are 16 residues in the CDR3.